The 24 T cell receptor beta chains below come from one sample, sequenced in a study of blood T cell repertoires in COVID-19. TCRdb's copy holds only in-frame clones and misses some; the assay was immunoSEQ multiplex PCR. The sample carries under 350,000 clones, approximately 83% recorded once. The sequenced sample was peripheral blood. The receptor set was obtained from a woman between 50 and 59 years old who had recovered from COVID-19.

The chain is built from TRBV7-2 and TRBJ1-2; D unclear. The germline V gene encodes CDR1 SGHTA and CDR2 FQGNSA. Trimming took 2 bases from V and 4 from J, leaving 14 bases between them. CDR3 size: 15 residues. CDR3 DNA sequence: TGTGCCAGCAGCTTAAATGCAGTTAACCTCTATGGCTACACCTTC. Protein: CASSLNAVNLYGYTF.

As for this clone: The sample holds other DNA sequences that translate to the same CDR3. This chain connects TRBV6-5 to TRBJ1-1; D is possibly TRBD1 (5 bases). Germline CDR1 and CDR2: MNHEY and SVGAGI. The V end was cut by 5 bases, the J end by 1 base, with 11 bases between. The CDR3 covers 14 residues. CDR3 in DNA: TGTGCCAGCAGTCCTGCGGGGGAGAACACTGAAGCTTTCTTT. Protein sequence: CASSPAGENTEAFF.

This chain's CDR3 is CASSPAGGAPGDTQYF. The CDR3 DNA sequence: TGCGCCAGCAGCCCCGCGGGGGGGGCGCCCGGAGATACGCAGTATTTT. The V gene is TRBV4-3, the J gene TRBJ2-3; 9 bases match TRBD2. This CDR3 is 16 amino acids long. The V gene's germline CDR1 is LGHNA and CDR2 YSLEER. After removal of 4 bases from V and 5 bases from J, the junction contained 10 bases not matched to a gene.

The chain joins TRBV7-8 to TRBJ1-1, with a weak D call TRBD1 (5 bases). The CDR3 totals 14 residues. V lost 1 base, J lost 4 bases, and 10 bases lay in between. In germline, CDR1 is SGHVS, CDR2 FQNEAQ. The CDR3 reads CASSLGEGVTEAFF. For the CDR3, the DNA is TGTGCCAGCAGCTTAGGGGAAGGGGTCACTGAAGCTTTCTTT. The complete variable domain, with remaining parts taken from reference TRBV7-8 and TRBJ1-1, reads GAGVSQSPRYKVAKRGQDVALRCDPISGHVSLFWYQQALGQGPEFLTYFQNEAQLDKSGLPSDRFFAERPEGSVSTLKIQRTQQEDSAVYLCASSLGEGVTEAFFGQGTRLTVV.

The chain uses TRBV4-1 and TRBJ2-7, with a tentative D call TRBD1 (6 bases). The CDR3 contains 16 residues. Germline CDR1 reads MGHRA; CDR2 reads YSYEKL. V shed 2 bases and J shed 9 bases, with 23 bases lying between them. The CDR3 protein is CASSQQTRDRLRGQYF. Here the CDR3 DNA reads TGCGCCAGCAGCCAACAAACTCGCGACAGGTTACGAGGGCAGTACTTC.

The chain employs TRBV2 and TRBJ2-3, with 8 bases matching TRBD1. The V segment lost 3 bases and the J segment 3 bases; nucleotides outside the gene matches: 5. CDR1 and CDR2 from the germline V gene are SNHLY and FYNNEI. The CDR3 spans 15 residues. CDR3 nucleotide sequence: TGTGCCAGCAGTGATGACAGGGGCGATACAGATACGCAGTATTTT. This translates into CASSDDRGDTDTQYF.

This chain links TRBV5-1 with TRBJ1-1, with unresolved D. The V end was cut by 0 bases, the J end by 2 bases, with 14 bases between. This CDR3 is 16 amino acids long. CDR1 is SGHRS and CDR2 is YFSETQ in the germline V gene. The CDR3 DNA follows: TGCGCCAGCAGCTTGGAGCGGGGAGTATCCAACACTGAAGCTTTCTTT. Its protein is CASSLERGVSNTEAFF.

The DNA of the CDR3 is TGTGCCAGCAGCCCTAGCGGGGTAGACTCTGATACGCAGTATTTT. Its protein product is CASSPSGVDSDTQYF. J is TRBJ2-3 and V is TRBV7-2; 9 nucleotides agree with TRBD2. V shed 5 bases, J shed 6 bases, and the junction held 9 bases outside the gene matches. Per the germline V gene, CDR1 is SGHTA and CDR2 is FQGNSA. The CDR3 spans 15 residues. Together with reference TRBV7-2 and TRBJ2-3, the CDR3 gives the full variable domain: GAGVSQSPSNKVTEKGKDVELRCDPISGHTALYWYRQSLGQGLEFLIYFQGNSAPDKSGLPSDRFSAERTGGSVSTLTIQRTQQEDSAVYLCASSPSGVDSDTQYFGPGTRLTVL.

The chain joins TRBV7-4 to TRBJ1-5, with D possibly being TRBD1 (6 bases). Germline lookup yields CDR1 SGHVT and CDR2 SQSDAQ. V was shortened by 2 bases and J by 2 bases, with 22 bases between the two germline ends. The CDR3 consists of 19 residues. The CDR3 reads CASSLRGLTGPEGNQPQHF. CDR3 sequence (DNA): TGTGCCAGCAGCTTAAGAGGGTTGACAGGCCCCGAGGGCAATCAGCCCCAGCATTTT. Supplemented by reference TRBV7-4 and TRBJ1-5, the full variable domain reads GAGVSQSPRYKVAKRGRDVALRCDSISGHVTLYWYRQTLGQGSEVLTYSQSDAQRDKSGRPSGRFSAERPERSVSTLKIQRTEQGDSAVYLCASSLRGLTGPEGNQPQHFGDGTRLSIL.

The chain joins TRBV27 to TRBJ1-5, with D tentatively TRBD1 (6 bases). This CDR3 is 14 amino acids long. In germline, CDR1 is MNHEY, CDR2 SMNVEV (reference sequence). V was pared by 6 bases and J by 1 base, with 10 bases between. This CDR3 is CASSATGSNQPQHF. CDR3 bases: TGTGCCAGCAGCGCTACAGGGAGCAATCAGCCCCAGCATTTT.

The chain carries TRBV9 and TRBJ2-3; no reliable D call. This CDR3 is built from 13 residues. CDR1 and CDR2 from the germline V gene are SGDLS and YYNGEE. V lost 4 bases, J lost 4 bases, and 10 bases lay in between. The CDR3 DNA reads TGTGCCAGCAGCCTCCCTCCTCCAGATACGCAGTATTTT. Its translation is CASSLPPPDTQYF.

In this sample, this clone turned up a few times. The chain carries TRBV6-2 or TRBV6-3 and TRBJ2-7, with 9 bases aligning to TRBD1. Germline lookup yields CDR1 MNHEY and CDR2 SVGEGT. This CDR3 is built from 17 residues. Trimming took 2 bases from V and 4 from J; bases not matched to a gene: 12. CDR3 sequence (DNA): TGTGCCAGCAGTTACCCCGCTGTCGGGACAGGGCCGTACGAGCAGTACTTC. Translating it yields CASSYPAVGTGPYEQYF.

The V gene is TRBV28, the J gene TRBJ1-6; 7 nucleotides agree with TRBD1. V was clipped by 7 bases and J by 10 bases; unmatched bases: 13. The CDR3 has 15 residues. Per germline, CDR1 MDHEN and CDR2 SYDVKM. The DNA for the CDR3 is TGTGCCAGCAAGGCGACAGGGCACTTTGGCTCACCCCTCCACTTT. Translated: CASKATGHFGSPLHF.

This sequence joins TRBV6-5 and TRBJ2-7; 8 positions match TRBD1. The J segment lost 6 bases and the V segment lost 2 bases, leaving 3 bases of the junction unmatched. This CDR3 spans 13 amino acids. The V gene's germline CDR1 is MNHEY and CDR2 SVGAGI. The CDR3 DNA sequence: TGTGCCAGCAGTTACGGACAGGGAGCCGAGCAGTACTTC. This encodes CASSYGQGAEQYF.

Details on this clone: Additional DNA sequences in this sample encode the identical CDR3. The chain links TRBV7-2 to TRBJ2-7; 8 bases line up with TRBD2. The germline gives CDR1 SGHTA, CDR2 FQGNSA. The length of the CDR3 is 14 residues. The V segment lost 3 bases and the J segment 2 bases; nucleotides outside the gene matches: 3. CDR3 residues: CASSFTSGTYEQYF. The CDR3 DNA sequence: TGTGCCAGCAGCTTTACTAGCGGAACCTACGAGCAGTACTTC.

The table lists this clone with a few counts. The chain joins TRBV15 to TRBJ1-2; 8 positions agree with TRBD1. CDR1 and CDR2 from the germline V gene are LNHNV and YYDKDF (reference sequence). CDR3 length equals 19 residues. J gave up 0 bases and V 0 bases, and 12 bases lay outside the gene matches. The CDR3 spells CATSRDRGQGAIANYGYTF. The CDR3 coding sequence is TGTGCCACCAGCAGAGATAGAGGGCAGGGGGCCATAGCTAACTATGGCTACACCTTC.

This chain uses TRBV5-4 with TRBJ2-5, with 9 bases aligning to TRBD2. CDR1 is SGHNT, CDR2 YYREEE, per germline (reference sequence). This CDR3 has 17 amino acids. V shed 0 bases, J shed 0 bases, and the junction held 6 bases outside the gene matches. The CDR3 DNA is TGTGCCAGCAGCTTGGTTGGGCGACTAGCGGACCAAGAGACCCAGTACTTC. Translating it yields CASSLVGRLADQETQYF.

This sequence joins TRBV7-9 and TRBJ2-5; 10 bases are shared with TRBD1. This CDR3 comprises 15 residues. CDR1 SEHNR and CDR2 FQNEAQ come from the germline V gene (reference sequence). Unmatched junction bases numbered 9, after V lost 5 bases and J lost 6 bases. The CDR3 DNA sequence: TGTGCCAGCAGCCCAGAGGTCGACAGGGGGCAGACCCAGTACTTC. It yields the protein CASSPEVDRGQTQYF.

The CDR3 region has the DNA TGTGCCAGCAGTCCCCGGGTGGCCTCCTACGAGCAGTACTTC. Its protein is CASSPRVASYEQYF. The genes are TRBV28 and TRBJ2-7; D gene unclear. Germline values: CDR1 MDHEN, CDR2 SYDVKM. V gave up 5 bases and J gave up 0 bases, with 11 bases separating them. This CDR3 is built from 14 residues.

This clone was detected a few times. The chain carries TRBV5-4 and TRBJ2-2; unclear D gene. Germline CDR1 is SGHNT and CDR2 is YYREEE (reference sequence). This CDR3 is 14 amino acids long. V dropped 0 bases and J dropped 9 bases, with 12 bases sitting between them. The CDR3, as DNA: TGTGCCAGCAGCTTGGGCGGAATCCGGCGGGAGCTGTTTTTT. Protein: CASSLGGIRRELFF.

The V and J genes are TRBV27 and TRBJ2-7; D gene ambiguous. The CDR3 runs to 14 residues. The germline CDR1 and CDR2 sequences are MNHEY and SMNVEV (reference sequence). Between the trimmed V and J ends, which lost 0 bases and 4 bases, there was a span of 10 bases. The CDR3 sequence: CASSLSSNGYEQYF. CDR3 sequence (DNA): TGTGCCAGCAGTTTATCGAGTAACGGGTACGAGCAGTACTTC.

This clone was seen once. Here the CDR3 reads CASSLDRTYGYTF. The CDR3 DNA is TGCGCCAGCAGCTTGGACAGGACCTATGGCTACACCTTC. The genes are TRBV5-1 and TRBJ1-2, with D possibly being TRBD1 (5 bases). The CDR3 extends over 13 amino acids. Germline loops: CDR1 SGHRS, CDR2 YFSETQ. V was shortened by 0 bases and J by 4 bases, with 7 bases between the two germline ends.

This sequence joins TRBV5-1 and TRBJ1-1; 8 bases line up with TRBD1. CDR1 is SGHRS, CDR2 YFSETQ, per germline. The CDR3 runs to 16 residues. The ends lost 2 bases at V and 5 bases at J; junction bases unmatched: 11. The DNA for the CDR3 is TGCGCCAGCAGCTTTGCCCCGCAGGGGGCCCTTACTGAAGCTTTCTTT. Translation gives CASSFAPQGALTEAFF.

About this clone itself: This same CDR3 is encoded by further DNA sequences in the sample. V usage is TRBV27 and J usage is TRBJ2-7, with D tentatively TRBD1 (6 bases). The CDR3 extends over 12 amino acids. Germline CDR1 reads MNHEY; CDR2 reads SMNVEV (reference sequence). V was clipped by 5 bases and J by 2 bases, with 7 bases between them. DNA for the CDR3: TGTGCCAGCAGTAGGGACACCTACGAGCAGTACTTC. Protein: CASSRDTYEQYF.